The sequence of this T cell receptor (beta chain) was determined in a study of blood T cells in healthy people across ages (dated by TCRdb to between 2015 and 2016). Study-level background: In model experiments, template switching captured roughly one uniquely barcoded TCR beta cDNA molecule for every two T cells. Using the same blood draw, the study looked at two additional independent replicas of 1 million unique cDNA reads for two donors, one aged 18 to 30 and the other aged 80 or older. The study measured age-related changes in TCR beta repertoire diversity using deep sequencing normalized with unique cDNA molecular identifiers. The donors were divided into four age groups: young (average roughly 15 years), middle-aged (about 39), aged (approximately 62) and long-lived (roughly 88). To avoid experimental bias, donors of different ages were spread randomly across the sequencing lanes. Findings and caveats that apply to the study as a whole: Observed TCR beta diversity correlated strongly with the percentage of naive T cells measured by flow cytometry. The CMV infection status of donors was not known, potentially confounding age-related changes in expanded clonotypes. Estimates of total diversity based on one million sequenced T cells were considered lower bounds and underestimates. Observed TCR beta diversity per million T cells fell roughly linearly with age, and a significant reduction was already apparent by age around 40. Conclusive comparison of naive and antigen-experienced compartments was prevented by the profiling of bulk unsorted PBMCs. Compared with the aged group, more naive CD4+ T cells, fewer expanded clones and increased TCR diversity were shown by the long-lived group, suggesting age selection.

Systemically healthy Caucasian individuals from Russia, 39 in total and aged about 6 to 100 years, were included as donors. Each donor gave about 9.8 milliliters of peripheral blood, drawn into EDTA-treated Vacutainer tubes. Ficoll-Paque density-gradient centrifugation was used to isolate PBMCs, with at least 7 million obtained per sample. Trizol reagent was used to extract total RNA from PBMCs, with at least 5 micrograms per sample. For every donor, an aliquot of PBMCs went through flow cytometry to measure the percentages of naive CD45RAhigh/CD27high T cells. Receptors were amplified or captured by 5' RACE. The instrument given in TCRdb is Illumina HiSeq 2500. A second 7 to 11 cycle PCR used a sample-barcoded 5' primer and a J-beta primer mix. A template-switch 5' adaptor carrying 12 random nucleotides introduced a unique molecular identifier onto each TCR beta cDNA molecule. Each sample yielded at least 2.5 million CDR3-containing paired-end reads. First-strand cDNA synthesis was performed from all RNA using the Mint cDNA synthesis kit, with priming by a TRBC-specific oligonucleotide. Following uracil-DNA glycosylase treatment, a first 18-cycle PCR with universal primers M1SS and BC2_uni_R was performed on all cDNA. Turning to the authors' computational methods: Normalization of each sample was performed by random selection of 1 million high-quality reads, each carrying a distinct molecular identifier. Reads sharing molecular identifiers were discarded rather than binned into consensus sequences. MiTCR, set to a Q25 quality threshold and the strictest error-elimination algorithm, was used for CDR3 identification, clonotype clustering and error correction. A nonparametric unseen species model with Euler transformation was used to estimate a lower bound on total TCR beta diversity. TCRdb passed the public sequencing reads through fastp at Q25 and MiXCR, retaining productive beta sequences. Duplicate CDR3 protein sequences are folded into a single record with the most common DNA and genes. What appears here as the V and J calls and clone size reflects TCRdb's work, not the paper's. The sample includes about 780,000 distinct CDR3 sequences, with around 45% observed a single time. Of the sample, around a sixth is held by the ten largest clones.

A word on this clonotype: Its antigen target is currently unknown. Base qualities were left out, and no much larger clone turns up one base away.

The source is an elderly man in good health. The sequenced material came from blood.

The nucleotide sequence reads TGCAGTGCTAGAGCCTCGAGGGCTCCGGAGACCCAGTACTTC. The translation is CSARASRAPETQYF. The chain uses TRBV20-1 and TRBJ2-5, and possibly TRBD2, on 5 matching bases. CDR3 length: 14 amino acids, cysteine to phenylalanine. The entry retains the CDR3 DNA only, 42 bases that are in frame from base 1. Trimming costs V 1 base and J 5 bases, and their ends lie 14 bases apart. The germline V gene (reference sequence) supplies CDR1 DFQATT and CDR2 SNEGSKA.